This T cell receptor (beta chain) emerged from a study of cytomegalovirus exposure and HLA in healthy donors. General study results and limits: As was reported, the HLA-A and HLA-B alleles of most subjects were accurately predicted from TCR beta sequences. Donors belonging to an Asian-associated ancestry cluster reportedly showed fewer N-insertions in productive TCRs than the roughly 670-donor mean, according to what a later analysis found. Later on, an analysis found that several of the most significant clusters appeared to be linked to common viral pathogens, which included parvovirus B19. Overall, 164 TCR beta chains were annotated as cytomegalovirus-associated.

About this clone: What it recognizes is unknown.

Looked up from germline, CDR1 is SNHLY and CDR2 is FYNNEI. Deletions cut 7 bases from V and 2 bases from J, with 14 bases between. The CDR3 is made up of 14 amino acids. The primer mix had 60 Vbeta and 13 Jbeta primers. Generated by immunoSEQ multiplex PCR, the TCRdb table keeps only in-frame clones and is missing some. Of about 150,000 clones in the sample, about 80% were seen once. Sequenced: PBMCs. The receptor was derived from a man in his thirties or forties in good health and CMV-seropositive. The chain combines TRBV2 with TRBJ1-2; possible D gene TRBD1, 6 bases. The CDR3: CASNTRQVNYGYTF. For the CDR3, the DNA is TGTGCCAGCAACACGAGACAGGTCAACTATGGCTACACCTTC.